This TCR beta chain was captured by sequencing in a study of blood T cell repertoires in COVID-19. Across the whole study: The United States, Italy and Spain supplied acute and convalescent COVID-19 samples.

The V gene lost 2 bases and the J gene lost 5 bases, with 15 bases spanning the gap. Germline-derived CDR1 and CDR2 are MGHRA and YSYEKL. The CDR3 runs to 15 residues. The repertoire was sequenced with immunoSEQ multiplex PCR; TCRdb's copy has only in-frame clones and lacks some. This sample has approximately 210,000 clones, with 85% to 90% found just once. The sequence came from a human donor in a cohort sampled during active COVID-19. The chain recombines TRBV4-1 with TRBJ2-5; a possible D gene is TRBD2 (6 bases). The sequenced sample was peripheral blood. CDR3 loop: CASSQPRRREETQYF. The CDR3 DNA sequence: TGCGCCAGCAGCCAACCGCGACGTCGGGAGGAGACCCAGTACTTC.